Included here is one T cell receptor beta chain sequence, with context. The data derive from a study of T cell repertoires in ileal Crohn's disease. As for the study in general: Operated complications were stricturing disease (approximately 61%) and penetrating disease (approximately 39%).

The CDR3 loop spans 16 amino acids. Germline V gives CDR1 SGHRS, CDR2 YFSETQ. V was clipped by 0 bases and J by 1 base, with 12 bases between them. Profiling relied on immunoSEQ multiplex PCR, and the TCRdb table lists in-frame clones only, not all of them. The table includes some 5,100 clones, 82% detected once. The sample was ileal tissue. The chain employs TRBV5-1 and TRBJ2-3, with D hard to call. The source of this sequence is an adult with Crohn's disease. The CDR3 region has the DNA TGCGCCAGCAGCTTGGCCACTGGCGCTGGCACAGATACGCAGTATTTT. Translated, it gives CASSLATGAGTDTQYF.